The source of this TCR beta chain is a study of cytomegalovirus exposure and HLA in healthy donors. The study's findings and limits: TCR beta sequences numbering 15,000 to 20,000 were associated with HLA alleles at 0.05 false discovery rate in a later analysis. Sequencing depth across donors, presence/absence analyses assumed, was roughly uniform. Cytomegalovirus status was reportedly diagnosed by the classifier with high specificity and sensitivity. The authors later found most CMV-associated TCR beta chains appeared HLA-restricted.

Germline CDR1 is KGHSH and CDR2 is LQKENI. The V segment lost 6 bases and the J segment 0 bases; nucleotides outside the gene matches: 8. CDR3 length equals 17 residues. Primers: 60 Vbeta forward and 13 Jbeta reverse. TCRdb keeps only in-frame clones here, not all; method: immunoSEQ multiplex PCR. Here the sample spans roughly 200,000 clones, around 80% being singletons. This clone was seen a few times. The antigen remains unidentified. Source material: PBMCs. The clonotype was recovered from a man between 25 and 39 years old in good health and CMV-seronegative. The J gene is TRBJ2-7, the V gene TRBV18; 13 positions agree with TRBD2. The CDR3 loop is CASSLGTSGTSSYEQYF. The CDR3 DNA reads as TGTGCCAGCTCTCTCGGGACTAGCGGGACGAGCTCCTACGAGCAGTACTTC.